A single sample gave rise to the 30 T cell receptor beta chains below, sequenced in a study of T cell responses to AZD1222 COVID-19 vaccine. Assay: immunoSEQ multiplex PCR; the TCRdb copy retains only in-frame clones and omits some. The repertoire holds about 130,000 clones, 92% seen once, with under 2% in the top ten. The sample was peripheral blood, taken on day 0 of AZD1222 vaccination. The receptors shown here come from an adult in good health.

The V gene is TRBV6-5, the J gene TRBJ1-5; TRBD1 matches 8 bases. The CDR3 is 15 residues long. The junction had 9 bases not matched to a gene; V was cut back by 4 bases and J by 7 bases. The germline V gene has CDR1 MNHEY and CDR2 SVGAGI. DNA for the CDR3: TGTGCCAGCAGTTCCGGGAGACAGGGGTCACAGCCCCAGCATTTT. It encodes CASSSGRQGSQPQHF.

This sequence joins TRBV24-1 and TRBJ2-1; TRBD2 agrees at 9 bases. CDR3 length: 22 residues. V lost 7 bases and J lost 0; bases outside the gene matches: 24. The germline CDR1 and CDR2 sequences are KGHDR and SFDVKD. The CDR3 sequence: CATSEGPGLRSGGPSSYNEQFF. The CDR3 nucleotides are TGTGCCACCAGCGAGGGACCGGGACTTCGTAGCGGGGGCCCGTCCTCCTACAATGAGCAGTTCTTC.

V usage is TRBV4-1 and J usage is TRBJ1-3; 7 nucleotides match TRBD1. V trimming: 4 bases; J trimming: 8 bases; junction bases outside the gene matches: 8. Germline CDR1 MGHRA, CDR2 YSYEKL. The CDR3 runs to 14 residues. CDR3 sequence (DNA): TGCGCCAGCAGCCTGACAGGGCGTCGAGACACCATATATTTT. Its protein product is CASSLTGRRDTIYF.

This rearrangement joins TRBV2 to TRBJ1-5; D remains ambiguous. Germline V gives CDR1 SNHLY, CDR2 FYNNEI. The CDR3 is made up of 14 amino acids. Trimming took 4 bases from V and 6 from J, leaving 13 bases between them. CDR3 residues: CASSGGSGAQPQHF. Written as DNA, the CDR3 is TGTGCCAGCAGTGGTGGCAGCGGTGCTCAGCCCCAGCATTTT. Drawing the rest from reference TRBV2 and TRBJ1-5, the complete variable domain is EPEVTQTPSHQVTQMGQEVILRCVPISNHLYFYWYRQILGQKVEFLVSFYNNEISEKSEIFDDQFSVERPDGSNFTLKIRSTKLEDSAMYFCASSGGSGAQPQHFGDGTRLSIL.

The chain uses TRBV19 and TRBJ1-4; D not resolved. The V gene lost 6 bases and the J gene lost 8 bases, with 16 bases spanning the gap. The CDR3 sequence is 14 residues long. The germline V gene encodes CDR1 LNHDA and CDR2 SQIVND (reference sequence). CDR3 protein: CASREVGIEEKLFF. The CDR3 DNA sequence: TGTGCCAGTAGGGAGGTGGGGATCGAAGAAAAACTGTTTTTT. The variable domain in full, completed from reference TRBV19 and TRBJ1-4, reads DGGITQSPKYLFRKEGQNVTLSCEQNLNHDAMYWYRQDPGQGLRLIYYSQIVNDFQKGDIAEGYSVSREKKESFPLTVTSAQKNPTAFYLCASREVGIEEKLFFGSGTQLSVL.

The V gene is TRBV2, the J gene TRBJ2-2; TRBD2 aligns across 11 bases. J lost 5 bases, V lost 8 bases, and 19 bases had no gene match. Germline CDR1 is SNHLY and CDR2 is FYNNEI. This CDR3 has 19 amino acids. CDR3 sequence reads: CASLPRTSGGPPPTGELFF. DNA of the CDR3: TGTGCCAGCCTCCCCCGTACTAGCGGGGGACCCCCCCCGACCGGGGAGCTGTTTTTT.

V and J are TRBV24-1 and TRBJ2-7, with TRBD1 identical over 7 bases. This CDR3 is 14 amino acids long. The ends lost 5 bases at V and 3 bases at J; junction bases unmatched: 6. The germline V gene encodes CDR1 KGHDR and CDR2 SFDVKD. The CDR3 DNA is TGTGCCACCAGTGCCACAACAGGGGACTACGAGCAGTACTTC. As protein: CATSATTGDYEQYF.

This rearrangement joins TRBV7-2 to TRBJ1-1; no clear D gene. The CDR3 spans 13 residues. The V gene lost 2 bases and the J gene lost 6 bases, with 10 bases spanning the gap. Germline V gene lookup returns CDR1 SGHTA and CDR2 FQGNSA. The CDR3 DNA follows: TGTGCCAGCAGCTTATCAGAAACCTCTGAAGCTTTCTTT. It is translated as CASSLSETSEAFF.

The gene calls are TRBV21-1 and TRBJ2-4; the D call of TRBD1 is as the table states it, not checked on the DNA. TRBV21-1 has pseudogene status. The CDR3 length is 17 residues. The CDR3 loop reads CASSGQGIMFGKNIQYF. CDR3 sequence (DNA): TGTGCCAGCAGCGGCCAGGGGATAATGTTTGGCAAAAACATTCAGTACTTC.

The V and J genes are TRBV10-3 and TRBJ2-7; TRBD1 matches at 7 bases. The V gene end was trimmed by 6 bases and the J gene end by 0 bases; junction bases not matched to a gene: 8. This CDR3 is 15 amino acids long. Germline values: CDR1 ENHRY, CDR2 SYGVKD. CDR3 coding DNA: TGTGCCATCAGGAAGACAGGGCGGTCCTCCTACGAGCAGTACTTC. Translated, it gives CAIRKTGRSSYEQYF.

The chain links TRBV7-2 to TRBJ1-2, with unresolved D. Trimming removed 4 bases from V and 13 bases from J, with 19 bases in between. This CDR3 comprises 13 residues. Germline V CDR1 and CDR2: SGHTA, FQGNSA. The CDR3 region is CASSSDRVLSVTF. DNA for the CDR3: TGTGCCAGCAGCTCCGACCGGGTTCTGTCGGTCACCTTC.

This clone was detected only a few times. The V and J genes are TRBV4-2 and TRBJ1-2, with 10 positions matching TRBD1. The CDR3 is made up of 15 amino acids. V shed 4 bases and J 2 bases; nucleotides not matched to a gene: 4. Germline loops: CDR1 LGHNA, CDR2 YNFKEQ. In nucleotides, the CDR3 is TGTGCCAGCAGCCTCGGACAGGGGGGGAACTATGGCTACACCTTC. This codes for CASSLGQGGNYGYTF.

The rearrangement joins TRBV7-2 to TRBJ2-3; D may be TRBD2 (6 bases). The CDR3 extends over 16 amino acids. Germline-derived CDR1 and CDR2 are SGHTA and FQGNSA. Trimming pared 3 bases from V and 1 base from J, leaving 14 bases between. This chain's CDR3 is CASSFLGLPGTDTQYF. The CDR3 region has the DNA TGTGCCAGCAGCTTCCTCGGACTACCCGGCACAGATACGCAGTATTTT.

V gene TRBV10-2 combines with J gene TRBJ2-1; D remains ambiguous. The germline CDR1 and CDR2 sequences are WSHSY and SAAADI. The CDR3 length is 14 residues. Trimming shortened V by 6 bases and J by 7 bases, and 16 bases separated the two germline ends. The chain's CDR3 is CASSPGYPRNEQFF. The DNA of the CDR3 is TGCGCCAGCAGCCCCGGTTACCCTAGAAATGAGCAGTTCTTC.

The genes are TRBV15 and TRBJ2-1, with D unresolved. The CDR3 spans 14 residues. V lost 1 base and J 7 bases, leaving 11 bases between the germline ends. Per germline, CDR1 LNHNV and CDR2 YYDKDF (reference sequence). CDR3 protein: CATSRVFTENEQFF. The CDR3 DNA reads TGTGCCACCAGCAGAGTATTTACAGAGAATGAGCAGTTCTTC.

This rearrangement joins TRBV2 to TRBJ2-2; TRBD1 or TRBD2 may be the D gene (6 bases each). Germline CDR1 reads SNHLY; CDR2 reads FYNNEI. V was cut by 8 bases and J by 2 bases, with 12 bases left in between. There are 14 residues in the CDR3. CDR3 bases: TGTGCCAGCGTCCGGGGGCGTAACACCGGGGAGCTGTTTTTT. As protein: CASVRGRNTGELFF.

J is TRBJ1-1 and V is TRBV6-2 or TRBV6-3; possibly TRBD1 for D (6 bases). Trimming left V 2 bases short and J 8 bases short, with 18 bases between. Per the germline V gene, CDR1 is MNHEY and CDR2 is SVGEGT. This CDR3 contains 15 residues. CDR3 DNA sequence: TGTGCCAGCAGTTACACGACAGGAATTAACAACGAAGCTTTCTTT. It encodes CASSYTTGINNEAFF.

The CDR3 spells CAISARALQNTEAFF. The CDR3 coding sequence is TGTGCCATCAGTGCACGGGCACTTCAGAACACTGAAGCTTTCTTT. The rearrangement links TRBV10-3 to TRBJ1-1, with D unresolved. Germline CDR1 ENHRY, CDR2 SYGVKD. This CDR3 has 15 residues. With 4 bases removed from V and 1 base from J, the gap between germline ends came to 13 bases.

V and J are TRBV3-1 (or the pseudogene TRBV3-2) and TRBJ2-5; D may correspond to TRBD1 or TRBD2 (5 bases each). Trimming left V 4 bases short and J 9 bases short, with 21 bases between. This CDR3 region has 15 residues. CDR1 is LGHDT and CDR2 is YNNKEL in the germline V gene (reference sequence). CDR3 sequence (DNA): TGTGCCAGCAGCCGACGGACAATTACCCCCGGGGCCCAGTACTTC. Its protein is CASSRRTITPGAQYF.

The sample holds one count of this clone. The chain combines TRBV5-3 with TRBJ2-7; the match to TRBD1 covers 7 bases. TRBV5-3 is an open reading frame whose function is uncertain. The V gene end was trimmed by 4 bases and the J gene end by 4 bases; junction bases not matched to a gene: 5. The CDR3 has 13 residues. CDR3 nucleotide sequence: TGTGCCAGAAGCAGCGACAGGGCTTACGAGCAGTACTTC. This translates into CARSSDRAYEQYF.

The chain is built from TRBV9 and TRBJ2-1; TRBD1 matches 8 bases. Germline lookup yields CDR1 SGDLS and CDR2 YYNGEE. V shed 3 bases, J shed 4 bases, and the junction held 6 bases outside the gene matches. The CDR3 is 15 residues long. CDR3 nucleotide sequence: TGTGCCAGCAGCGCTACAGGGGGGCAGTACAATGAGCAGTTCTTC. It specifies CASSATGGQYNEQFF.

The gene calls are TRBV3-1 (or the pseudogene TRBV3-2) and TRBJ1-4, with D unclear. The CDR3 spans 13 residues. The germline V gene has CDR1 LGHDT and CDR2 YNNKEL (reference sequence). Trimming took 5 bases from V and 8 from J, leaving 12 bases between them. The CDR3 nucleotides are TGTGCCAGCAGCGCCCAGACTTTGGAAAAACTGTTTTTT. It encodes CASSAQTLEKLFF.

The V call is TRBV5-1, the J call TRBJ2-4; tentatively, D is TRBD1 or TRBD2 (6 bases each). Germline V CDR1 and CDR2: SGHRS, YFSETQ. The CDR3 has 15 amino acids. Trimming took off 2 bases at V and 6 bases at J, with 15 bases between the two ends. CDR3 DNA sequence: TGCGCCAGCAGCTTTAGTCCACAGGGAGGAAACATTCAGTACTTC. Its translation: CASSFSPQGGNIQYF.

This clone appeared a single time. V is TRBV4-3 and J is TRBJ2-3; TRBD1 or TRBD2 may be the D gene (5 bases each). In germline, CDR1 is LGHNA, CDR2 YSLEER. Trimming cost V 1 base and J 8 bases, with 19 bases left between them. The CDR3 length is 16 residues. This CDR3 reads CASSQGPGTTQGTQYF. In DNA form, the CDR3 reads TGCGCCAGCAGCCAAGGGCCCGGGACGACCCAAGGTACGCAGTATTTT.

CDR3 amino acids: CASSFSQGDFNYGYTF. As DNA, the CDR3 is TGTGCCAGCAGTTTCTCGCAGGGCGACTTCAACTATGGCTACACCTTC. The rearrangement uses TRBV27 and TRBJ1-2, with TRBD1 as a possible D gene (5 bases). The CDR3 is 16 residues long. Trimming shortened V by 3 bases and J by 2 bases, and 16 bases separated the two germline ends. CDR1 and CDR2 from the germline V gene are MNHEY and SMNVEV (reference sequence).

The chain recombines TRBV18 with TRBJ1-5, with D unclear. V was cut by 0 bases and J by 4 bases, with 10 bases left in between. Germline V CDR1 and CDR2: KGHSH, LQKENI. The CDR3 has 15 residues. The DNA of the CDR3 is TGTGCCAGCTCACCACCTAGGGCAAGTAATCAGCCCCAGCATTTT. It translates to CASSPPRASNQPQHF.

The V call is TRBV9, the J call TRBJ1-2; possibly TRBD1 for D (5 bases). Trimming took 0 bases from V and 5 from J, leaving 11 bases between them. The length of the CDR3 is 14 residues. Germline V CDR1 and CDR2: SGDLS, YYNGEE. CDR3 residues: CASSVEVGRYGYTF. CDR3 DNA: TGTGCCAGCAGCGTAGAGGTGGGACGATATGGCTACACCTTC.

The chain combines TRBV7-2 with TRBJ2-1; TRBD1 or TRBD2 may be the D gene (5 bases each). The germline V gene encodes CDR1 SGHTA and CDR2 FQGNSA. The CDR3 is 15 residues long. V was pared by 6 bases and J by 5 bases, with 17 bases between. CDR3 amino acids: CASRGTYAEDNEQFF. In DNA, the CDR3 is TGTGCCAGCAGAGGGACCTACGCGGAGGACAATGAGCAGTTCTTC.

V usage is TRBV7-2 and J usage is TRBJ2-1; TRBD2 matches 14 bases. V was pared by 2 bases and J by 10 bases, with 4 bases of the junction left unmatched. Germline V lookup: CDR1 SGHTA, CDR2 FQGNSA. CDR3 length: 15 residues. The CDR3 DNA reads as TGTGCCAGCAGCTTATCCCGACTAGCGGGGGGGGAGCAGTTCTTC. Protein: CASSLSRLAGGEQFF.

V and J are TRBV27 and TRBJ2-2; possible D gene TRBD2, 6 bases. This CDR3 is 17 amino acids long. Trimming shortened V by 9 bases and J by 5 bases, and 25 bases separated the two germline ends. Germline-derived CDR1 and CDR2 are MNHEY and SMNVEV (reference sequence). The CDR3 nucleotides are TGTGCCAGTCACCCCCCAGGGTCGTTTGGGGGGACCGGGGAGCTGTTTTTT. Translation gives CASHPPGSFGGTGELFF.